This T cell receptor beta chain was recorded in a study of blood T cell repertoires in COVID-19. Across the study: Some COVID-19 samples were acute and others convalescent; all came from the United States, Italy and Spain.

V shed 1 base and J 1 base; nucleotides not matched to a gene: 9. Germline CDR1 is MGHRA and CDR2 is YSYEKL. The CDR3 is made up of 18 amino acids. TCRdb keeps only in-frame clones here, not all; method: immunoSEQ multiplex PCR. The table includes about 240,000 clones, about 87% detected once. Participant age was about 18 to 89 years, and participants resided in around 24 US areas. This clone was detected only once. The sample was PBMCs or T cells enriched from blood (not recorded which). The origin of this receptor is a woman aged 30 to 39 with acute COVID-19. This chain connects TRBV4-1 to TRBJ2-5, with TRBD2 matching 10 bases. CDR3 nucleotides: TGCGCCAGCAGCCAAGGTCGGGGCCTAGCGGGGGCCCAAGAGACCCAGTACTTC. It specifies CASSQGRGLAGAQETQYF.